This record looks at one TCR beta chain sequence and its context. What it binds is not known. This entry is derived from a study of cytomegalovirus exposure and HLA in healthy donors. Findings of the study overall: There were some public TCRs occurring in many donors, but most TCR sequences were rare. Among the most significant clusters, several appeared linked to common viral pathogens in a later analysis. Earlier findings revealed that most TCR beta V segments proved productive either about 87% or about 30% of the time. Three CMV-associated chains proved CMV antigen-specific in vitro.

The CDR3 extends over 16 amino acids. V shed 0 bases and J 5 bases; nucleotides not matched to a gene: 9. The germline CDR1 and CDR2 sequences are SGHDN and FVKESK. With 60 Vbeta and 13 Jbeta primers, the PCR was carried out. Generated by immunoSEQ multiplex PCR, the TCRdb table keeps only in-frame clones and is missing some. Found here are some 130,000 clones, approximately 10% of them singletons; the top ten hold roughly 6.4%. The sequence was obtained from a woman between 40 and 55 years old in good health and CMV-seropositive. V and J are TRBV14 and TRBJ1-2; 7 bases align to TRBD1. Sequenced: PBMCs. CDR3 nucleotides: TGTGCCAGCAGCCAAGATCACACAGGGGAAATTTATGGCTACACCTTC. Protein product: CASSQDHTGEIYGYTF.